This T cell receptor (beta chain) is drawn from a study of blood T cell repertoires in COVID-19. Study overall: Some COVID-19 samples were acute and others convalescent; all came from the United States, Italy and Spain. Sources were T cells, B-cell-depleted T cells, or PBMCs; the material itself was cDNA or gDNA.

Participant reports of clinical history set cohort assignment. Per the study methods: Amplifying reference gene primers gave estimates of nucleated cell counts. Clones were read by immunoSEQ multiplex PCR, and TCRdb kept only the in-frame ones, dropping some. D and trimming come from the DNA, and the V and J calls and clone size come from that table. The sample carries under 350,000 clones, roughly 85% recorded once. Germline V gene data show CDR1 as MNHNS and CDR2 as SASEGT. This CDR3 contains 15 residues. The V and J ends lost 8 bases and 0 bases respectively, with 13 bases between them. The origin of this receptor is a woman aged 40 to 50 with acute COVID-19. The chain recombines TRBV6-1 with TRBJ1-4; tentatively, D is TRBD1 (5 bases). Sequenced sample: PBMCs or T cells enriched from blood (not recorded which). The CDR3 region is CASWRGGATNEKLFF. DNA for the CDR3: TGTGCCAGCTGGCGGGGGGGGGCAACTAATGAAAAACTGTTTTTT.